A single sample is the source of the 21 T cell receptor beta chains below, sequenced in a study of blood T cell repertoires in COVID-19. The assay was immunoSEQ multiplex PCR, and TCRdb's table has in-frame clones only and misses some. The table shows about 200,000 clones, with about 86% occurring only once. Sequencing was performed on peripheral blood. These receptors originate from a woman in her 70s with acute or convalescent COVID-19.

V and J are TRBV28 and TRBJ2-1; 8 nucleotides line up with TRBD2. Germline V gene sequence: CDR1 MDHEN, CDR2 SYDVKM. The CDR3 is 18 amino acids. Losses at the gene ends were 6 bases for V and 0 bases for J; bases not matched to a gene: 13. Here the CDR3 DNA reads TGTGCCAGCAGAGGGGGGGGTATAGCGGGGAGCTCCTACAATGAGCAGTTCTTC. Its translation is CASRGGGIAGSSYNEQFF.

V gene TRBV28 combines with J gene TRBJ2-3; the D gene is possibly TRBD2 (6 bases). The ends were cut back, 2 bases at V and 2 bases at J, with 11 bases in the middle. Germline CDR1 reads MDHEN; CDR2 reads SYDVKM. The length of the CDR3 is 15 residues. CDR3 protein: CASSLEDYNTDTQYF. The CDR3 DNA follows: TGTGCCAGCAGTTTAGAGGACTATAACACAGATACGCAGTATTTT.

CDR3 sequence: CASSMWGQRVPYSNQPQHF. In nucleotides, the CDR3 is TGTGCCAGTAGTATGTGGGGGCAGCGAGTGCCTTATAGCAATCAGCCCCAGCATTTT. The chain carries TRBV19 and TRBJ1-5, with D tentatively TRBD1 (6 bases). The germline V and J ends were trimmed by 3 bases and 0 bases, with 21 bases remaining between them. Looked up from germline, CDR1 is LNHDA and CDR2 is SQIVND (reference sequence). The CDR3 consists of 19 residues.

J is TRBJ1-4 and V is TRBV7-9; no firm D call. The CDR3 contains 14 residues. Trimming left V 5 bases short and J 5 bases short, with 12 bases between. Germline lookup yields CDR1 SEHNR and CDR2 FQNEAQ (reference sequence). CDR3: CASSTWALNEKLFF. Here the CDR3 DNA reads TGTGCCAGCAGCACCTGGGCCTTAAATGAAAAACTGTTTTTT.

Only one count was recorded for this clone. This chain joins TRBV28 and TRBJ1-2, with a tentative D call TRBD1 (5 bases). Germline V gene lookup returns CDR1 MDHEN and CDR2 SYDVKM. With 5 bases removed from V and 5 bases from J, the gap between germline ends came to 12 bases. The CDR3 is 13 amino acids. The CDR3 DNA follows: TGTGCCAGCAGTACAGGCTCCGCGTATGGCTACACCTTC. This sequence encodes CASSTGSAYGYTF.

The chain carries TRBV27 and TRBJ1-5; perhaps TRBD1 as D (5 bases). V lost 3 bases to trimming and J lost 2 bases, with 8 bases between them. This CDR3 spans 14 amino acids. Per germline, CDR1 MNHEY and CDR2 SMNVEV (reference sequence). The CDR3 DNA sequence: TGTGCCAGCAGTTTTGCAGGGCGCAATCAGCCCCAGCATTTT. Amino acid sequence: CASSFAGRNQPQHF.

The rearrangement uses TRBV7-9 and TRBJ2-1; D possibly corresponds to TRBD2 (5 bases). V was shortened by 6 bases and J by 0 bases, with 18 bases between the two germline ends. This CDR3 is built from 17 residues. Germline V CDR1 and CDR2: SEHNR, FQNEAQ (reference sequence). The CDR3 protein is CASSPGRGSSSYNEQFF. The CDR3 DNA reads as TGTGCCAGCAGTCCTGGGAGAGGTTCTAGCTCCTACAATGAGCAGTTCTTC.

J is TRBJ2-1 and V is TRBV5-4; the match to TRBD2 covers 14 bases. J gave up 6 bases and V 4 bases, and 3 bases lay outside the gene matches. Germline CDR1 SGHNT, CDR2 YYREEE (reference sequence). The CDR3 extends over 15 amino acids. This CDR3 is CASSPGLAGVNEQFF. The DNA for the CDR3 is TGTGCCAGCAGCCCGGGACTAGCGGGAGTCAATGAGCAGTTCTTC.

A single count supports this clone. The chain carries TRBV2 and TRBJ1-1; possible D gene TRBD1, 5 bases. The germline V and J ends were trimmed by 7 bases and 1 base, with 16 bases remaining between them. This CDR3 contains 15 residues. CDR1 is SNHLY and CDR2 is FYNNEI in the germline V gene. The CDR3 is CASKGQGKTNTEAFF. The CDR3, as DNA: TGTGCCAGCAAGGGGCAGGGAAAGACGAACACTGAAGCTTTCTTT.

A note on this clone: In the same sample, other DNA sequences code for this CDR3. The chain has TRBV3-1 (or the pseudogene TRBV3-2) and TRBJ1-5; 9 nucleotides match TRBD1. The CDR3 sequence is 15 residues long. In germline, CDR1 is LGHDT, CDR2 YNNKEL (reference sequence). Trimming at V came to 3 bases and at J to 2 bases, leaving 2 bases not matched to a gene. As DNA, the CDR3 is TGTGCCAGCAGCCAGGGACAGGGAGGCAATCAGCCCCAGCATTTT. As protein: CASSQGQGGNQPQHF.

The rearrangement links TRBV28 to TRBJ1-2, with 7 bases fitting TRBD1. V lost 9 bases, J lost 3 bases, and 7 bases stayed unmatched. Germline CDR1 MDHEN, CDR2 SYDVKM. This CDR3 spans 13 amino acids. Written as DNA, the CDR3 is TGTGCCAGTGACGACAGGGAGGACTATGGCTACACCTTC. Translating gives CASDDREDYGYTF.

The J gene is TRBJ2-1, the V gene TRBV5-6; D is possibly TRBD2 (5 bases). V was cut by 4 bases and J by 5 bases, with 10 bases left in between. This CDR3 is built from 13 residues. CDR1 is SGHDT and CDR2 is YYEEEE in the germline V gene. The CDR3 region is CASSPEVDNEQFF. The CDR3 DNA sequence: TGTGCCAGCAGCCCGGAGGTGGACAATGAGCAGTTCTTC. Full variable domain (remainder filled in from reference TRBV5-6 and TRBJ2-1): DAGVTQSPTHLIKTRGQQVTLRCSPKSGHDTVSWYQQALGQGPQFIFQYYEEEERQRGNFPDRFSGHQFPNYSSELNVNALLLGDSALYLCASSPEVDNEQFFGPGTRLTVL.

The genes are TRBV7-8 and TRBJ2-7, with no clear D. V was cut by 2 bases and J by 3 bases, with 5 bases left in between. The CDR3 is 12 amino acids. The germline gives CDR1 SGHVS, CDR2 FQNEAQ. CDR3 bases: TGTGCCAGCAGCTTAACAGACTACGAGCAGTACTTC. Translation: CASSLTDYEQYF.

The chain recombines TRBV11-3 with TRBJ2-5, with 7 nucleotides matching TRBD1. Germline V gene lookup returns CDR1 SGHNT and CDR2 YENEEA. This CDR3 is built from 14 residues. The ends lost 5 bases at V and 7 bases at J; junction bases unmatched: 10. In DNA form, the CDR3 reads TGTGCCAGCAGCACTTCTCAGGGGGTCGGGACCCAGTACTTC. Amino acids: CASSTSQGVGTQYF.

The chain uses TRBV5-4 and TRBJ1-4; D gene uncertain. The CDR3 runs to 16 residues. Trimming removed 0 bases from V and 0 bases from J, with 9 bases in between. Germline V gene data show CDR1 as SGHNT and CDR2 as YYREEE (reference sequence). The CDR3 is CASSLGATTTNEKLFF. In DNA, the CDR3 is TGTGCCAGCAGCTTGGGGGCCACAACAACTAATGAAAAACTGTTTTTT.

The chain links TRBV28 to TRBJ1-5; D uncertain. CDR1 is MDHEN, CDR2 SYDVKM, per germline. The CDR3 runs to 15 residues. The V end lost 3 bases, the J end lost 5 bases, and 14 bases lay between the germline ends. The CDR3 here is CASSFSGLKHQPQHF. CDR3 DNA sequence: TGTGCCAGCAGTTTTTCCGGGTTGAAACATCAGCCCCAGCATTTT.

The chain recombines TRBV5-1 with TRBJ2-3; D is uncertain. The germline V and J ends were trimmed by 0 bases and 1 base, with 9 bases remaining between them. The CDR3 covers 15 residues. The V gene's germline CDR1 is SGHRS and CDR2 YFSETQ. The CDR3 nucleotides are TGCGCCAGCAGCTTGGAGACTCCCCGCACAGATACGCAGTATTTT. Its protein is CASSLETPRTDTQYF.

The CDR3 loop is CASSASGETQYF. The CDR3 DNA reads as TGTGCCAGCAGCGCAAGCGGGGAGACCCAGTACTTC. The chain uses TRBV4-2 and TRBJ2-5, with D perhaps TRBD2 (6 bases). The V gene lost 5 bases and the J gene lost 5 bases, with 9 bases spanning the gap. The germline CDR1 and CDR2 sequences are LGHNA and YNFKEQ. The CDR3 spans 12 residues.

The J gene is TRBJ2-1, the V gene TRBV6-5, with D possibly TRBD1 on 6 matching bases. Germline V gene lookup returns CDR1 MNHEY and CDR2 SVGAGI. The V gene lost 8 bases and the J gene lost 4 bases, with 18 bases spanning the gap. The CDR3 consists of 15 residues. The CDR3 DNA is TGTGCCAGCGTGGCCCGGGGACAAGGATACAATGAGCAGTTCTTC. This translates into CASVARGQGYNEQFF.

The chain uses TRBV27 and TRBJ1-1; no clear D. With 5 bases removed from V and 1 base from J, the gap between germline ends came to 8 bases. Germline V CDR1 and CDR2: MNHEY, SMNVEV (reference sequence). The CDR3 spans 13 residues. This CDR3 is CASSLGPNTEAFF. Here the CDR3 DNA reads TGTGCCAGCAGTCTGGGCCCGAACACTGAAGCTTTCTTT.

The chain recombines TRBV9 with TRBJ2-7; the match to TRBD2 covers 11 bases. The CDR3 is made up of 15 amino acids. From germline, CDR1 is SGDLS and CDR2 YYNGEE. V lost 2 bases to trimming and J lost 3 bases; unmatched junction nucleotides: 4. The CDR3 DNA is TGTGCCAGCAGCGTGGGGACTAGCGGCGTCTACGAGCAGTACTTC. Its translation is CASSVGTSGVYEQYF.